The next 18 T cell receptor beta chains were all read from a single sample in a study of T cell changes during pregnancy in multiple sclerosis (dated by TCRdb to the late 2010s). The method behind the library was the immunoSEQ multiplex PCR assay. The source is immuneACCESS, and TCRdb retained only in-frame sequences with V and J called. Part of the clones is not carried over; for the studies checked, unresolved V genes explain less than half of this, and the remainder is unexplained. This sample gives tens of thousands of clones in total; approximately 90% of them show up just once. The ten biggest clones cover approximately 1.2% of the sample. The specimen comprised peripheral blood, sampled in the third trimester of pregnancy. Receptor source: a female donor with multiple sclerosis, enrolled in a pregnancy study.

Here the CDR3 reads CASIGPGGHYGYTF. The CDR3 DNA reads TGTGCCAGCATCGGTCCAGGGGGGCACTATGGCTACACCTTC. The chain has TRBV11-2 and TRBJ1-2; 7 bases line up with TRBD1. This CDR3 comprises 14 residues. Looked up from germline, CDR1 is SGHAT and CDR2 is FQNNGV. Trimming removed 7 bases from V and 3 bases from J; junction bases left unmatched: 8.

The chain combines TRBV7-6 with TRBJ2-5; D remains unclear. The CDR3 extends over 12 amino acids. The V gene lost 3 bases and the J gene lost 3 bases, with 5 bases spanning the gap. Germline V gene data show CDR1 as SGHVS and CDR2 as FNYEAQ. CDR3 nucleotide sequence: TGTGCCAGCAGCTTTGGAGAAGAGACCCAGTACTTC. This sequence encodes CASSFGEETQYF. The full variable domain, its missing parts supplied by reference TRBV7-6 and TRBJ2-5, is GAGVSQSPRYKVTKRGQDVALRCDPISGHVSLYWYRQALGQGPEFLTYFNYEAQQDKSGLPNDRFSAERPEGSISTLTIQRTEQRDSAMYRCASSFGEETQYFGPGTRLLVL.

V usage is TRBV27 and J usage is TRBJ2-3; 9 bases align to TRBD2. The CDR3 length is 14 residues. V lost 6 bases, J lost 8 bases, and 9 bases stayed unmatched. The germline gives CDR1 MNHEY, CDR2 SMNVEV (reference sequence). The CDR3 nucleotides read TGTGCCAGCAGCCTCCGCGGGAGGGCCGGTACGCAGTATTTT. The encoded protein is CASSLRGRAGTQYF.

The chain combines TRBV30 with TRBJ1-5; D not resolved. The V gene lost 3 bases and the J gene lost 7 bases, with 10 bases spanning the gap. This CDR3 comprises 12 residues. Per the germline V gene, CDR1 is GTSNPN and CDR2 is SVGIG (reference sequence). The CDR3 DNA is TGTGCCTGGAGGGAGGGATGCCAGCCCCAGCATTTT. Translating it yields CAWREGCQPQHF. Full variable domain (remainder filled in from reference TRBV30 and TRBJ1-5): SQTIHQWPATLVQPVGSPLSLECTVEGTSNPNLYWYRQAAGRGLQLLFYSVGIGQISSEVPQNLSASRPQDRQFILSSKKLLLSDSGFYLCAWREGCQPQHFGDGTRLSIL.

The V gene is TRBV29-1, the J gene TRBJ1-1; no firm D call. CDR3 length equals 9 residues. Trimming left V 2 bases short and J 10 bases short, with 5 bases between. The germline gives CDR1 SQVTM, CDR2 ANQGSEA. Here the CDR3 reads CSVERVAFF. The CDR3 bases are TGCAGCGTTGAACGCGTAGCTTTCTTT. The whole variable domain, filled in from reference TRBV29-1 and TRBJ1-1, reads SAVISQKPSRDICQRGTSLTIQCQVDSQVTMMFWYRQQPGQSLTLIATANQGSEATYESGFVIDKFPISRPNLTFSTLTVSNMSPEDSSIYLCSVERVAFFGQGTRLTVV.

This chain's CDR3 is CASSSAAGGPYNEQFF. CDR3 DNA: TGCGCCAGCAGCTCCGCAGCGGGGGGGCCTTACAATGAGCAGTTCTTC. The chain has TRBV5-1 and TRBJ2-1; 10 bases are shared with TRBD2. Germline CDR1 SGHRS, CDR2 YFSETQ. The CDR3 runs 16 residues. The J segment lost 4 bases and the V segment lost 3 bases, leaving 7 bases of the junction unmatched.

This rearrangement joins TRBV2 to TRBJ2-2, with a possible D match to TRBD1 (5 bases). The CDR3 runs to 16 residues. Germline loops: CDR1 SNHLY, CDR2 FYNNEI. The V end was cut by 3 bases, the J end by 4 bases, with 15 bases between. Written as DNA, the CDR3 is TGTGCCAGCAGTGAGTGGCAGGGATATAGCACCGGGGAGCTGTTTTTT. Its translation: CASSEWQGYSTGELFF.

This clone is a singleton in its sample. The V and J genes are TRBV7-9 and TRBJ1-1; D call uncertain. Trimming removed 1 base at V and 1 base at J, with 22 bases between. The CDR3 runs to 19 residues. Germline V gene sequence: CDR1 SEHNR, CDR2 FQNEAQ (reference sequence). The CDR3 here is CASSLVARVYRDPNTEAFF. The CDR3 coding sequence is TGTGCCAGCAGCTTAGTAGCCAGAGTCTACCGCGACCCGAACACTGAAGCTTTCTTT.

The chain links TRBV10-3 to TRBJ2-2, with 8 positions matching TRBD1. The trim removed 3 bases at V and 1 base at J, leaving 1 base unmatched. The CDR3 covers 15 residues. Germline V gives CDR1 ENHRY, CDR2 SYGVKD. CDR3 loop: CAISDGTGNTGELFF. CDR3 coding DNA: TGTGCCATCAGTGACGGGACAGGGAACACCGGGGAGCTGTTTTTT.

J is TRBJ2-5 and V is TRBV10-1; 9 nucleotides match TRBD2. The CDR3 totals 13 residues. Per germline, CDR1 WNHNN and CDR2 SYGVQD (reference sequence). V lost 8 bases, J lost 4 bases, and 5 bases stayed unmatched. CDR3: CASLAGDTETQYF. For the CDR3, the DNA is TGCGCCAGCTTAGCGGGGGATACAGAGACCCAGTACTTC.

Written as DNA, the CDR3 is TGTGCCAGCAGCGCCGACTCCCCGCAGTTCGATACGCAGTATTTT. It is translated as CASSADSPQFDTQYF. This rearrangement joins TRBV7-8 to TRBJ2-3; no clear D gene. This CDR3 spans 15 amino acids. V gave up 5 bases and J gave up 6 bases, with 18 bases separating them. Germline V CDR1 and CDR2: SGHVS, FQNEAQ. The variable domain in full, completed from reference TRBV7-8 and TRBJ2-3, reads GAGVSQSPRYKVAKRGQDVALRCDPISGHVSLFWYQQALGQGPEFLTYFQNEAQLDKSGLPSDRFFAERPEGSVSTLKIQRTQQEDSAVYLCASSADSPQFDTQYFGPGTRLTVL.

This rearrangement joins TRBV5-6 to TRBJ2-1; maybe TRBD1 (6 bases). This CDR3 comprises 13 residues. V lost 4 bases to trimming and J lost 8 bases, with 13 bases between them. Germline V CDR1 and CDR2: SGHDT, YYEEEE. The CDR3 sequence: CASSLGGVDEQFF. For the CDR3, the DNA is TGTGCCAGCAGCCTTGGGGGCGTCGATGAGCAGTTCTTC.

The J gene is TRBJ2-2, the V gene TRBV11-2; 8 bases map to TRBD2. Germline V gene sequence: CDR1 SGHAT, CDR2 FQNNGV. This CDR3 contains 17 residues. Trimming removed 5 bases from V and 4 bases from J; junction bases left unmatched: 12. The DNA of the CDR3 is TGTGCCAGCAGCGCGGGCGCGAGCGGGAGAGCCACCGGGGAGCTGTTTTTT. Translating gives CASSAGASGRATGELFF.

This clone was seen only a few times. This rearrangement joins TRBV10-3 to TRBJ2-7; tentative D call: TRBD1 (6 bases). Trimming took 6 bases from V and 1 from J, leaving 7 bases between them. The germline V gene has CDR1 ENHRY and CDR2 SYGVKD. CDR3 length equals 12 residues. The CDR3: CAISGQSYEQYF. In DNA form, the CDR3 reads TGTGCCATCAGCGGACAGTCCTACGAGCAGTACTTC.

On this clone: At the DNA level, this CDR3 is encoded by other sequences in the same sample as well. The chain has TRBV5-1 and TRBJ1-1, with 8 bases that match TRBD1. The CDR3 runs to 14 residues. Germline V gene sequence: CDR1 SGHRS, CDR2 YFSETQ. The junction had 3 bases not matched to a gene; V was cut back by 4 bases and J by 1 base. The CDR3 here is CASSLDRGNTEAFF. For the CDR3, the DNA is TGCGCCAGCAGCCTAGACAGGGGGAACACTGAAGCTTTCTTT.

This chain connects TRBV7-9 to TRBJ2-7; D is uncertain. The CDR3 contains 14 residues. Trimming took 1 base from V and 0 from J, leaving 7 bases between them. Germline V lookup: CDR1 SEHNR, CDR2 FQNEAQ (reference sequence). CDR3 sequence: CASSLEQLSYEQYF. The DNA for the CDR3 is TGTGCCAGCAGCTTAGAACAGCTCTCCTACGAGCAGTACTTC. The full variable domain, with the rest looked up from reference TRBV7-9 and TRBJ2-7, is DTGVSQNPRHKITKRGQNVTFRCDPISEHNRLYWYRQTLGQGPEFLTYFQNEAQLEKSRLLSDRFSAERPKGSFSTLEIQRTEQGDSAMYLCASSLEQLSYEQYFGPGTRLTVT.

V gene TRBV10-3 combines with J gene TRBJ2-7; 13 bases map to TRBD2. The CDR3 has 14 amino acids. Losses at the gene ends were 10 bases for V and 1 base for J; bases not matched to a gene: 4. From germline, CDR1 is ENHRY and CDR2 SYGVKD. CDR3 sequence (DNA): TGTGCCACCATGGGACTAGCGGGATCCTACGAGCAGTACTTC. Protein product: CATMGLAGSYEQYF.

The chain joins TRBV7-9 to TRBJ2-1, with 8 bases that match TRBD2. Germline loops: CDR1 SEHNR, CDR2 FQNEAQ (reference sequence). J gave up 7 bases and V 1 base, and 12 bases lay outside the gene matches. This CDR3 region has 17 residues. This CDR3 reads CASSLDRVAGYVNEQFF. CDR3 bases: TGTGCCAGCAGCTTAGATCGGGTAGCGGGATATGTGAATGAGCAGTTCTTC.